Listed below are T cell receptor beta chains from one sample, sequenced in a study of cytomegalovirus exposure and HLA in healthy donors. Clones were sequenced by immunoSEQ multiplex PCR, and TCRdb holds only the in-frame ones, with some missing. The sample lists more than 300,000 clones; roughly 85% were seen once. Material for sequencing was PBMCs. The receptors derive from a woman aged 18-35 years in good health and CMV-seronegative. Each CDR3 is given with its conserved first and last residue. A D gene is named only where the DNA matches it firmly. Clone size is not always given. Where it is, it says once, few, many or a class for expanded clones.

>TRBJ1-1|-|TRBV5-4|TRBD1
TGTGCCAGCAGCCCGGGACAGCCCATGAACACTGAAGCTTTCTTT
CASSPGQPMNTEAFF
>TRBJ2-1|-|TRBV12-2|-
TGTGCAAGTCGCTCCCTGGCCGAAGACGATGTGGGACTACACTTGGGAGGGTCCTACAATGAGCAGTTCTTC
CASRSLAEDDVGLHLGGSYNEQFF
>TRBJ1-2|-|TRBV5-1|TRBD1
TGCGCCAGCAGCTTGGCAGGACAGGGAAATGGCTACACCTTC
CASSLAGQGNGYTF
>TRBJ2-2|-|TRBV5-1|TRBD1
TGCGCCAGCAGCCCCGGAGACAGGGACACCGGGGAGCTGTTTTTT
CASSPGDRDTGELFF
>TRBJ1-2|-|TRBV25-1|TRBD1
TGTGCCAGCGGGGGACAGGGCTATGGCTACACCTTC
CASGGQGYGYTF
>TRBJ2-3|-|TRBV7-7|TRBD2
TGTGCCAGCAGCCGGGGGGCTAGCGGGACCTTGGATACGCAGTATTTT
CASSRGASGTLDTQYF
>TRBJ2-7|-|TRBV19|TRBD1
TGTGCCAGTAGTACCGGGACAGTCTACGAGCAGTACTTC
CASSTGTVYEQYF
>TRBJ2-1|once|TRBV6-4|TRBD1
TGTGCCAGCAGTCTACAGGGGGCTTCCTACAATGAGCAGTTCTTC
CASSLQGASYNEQFF
>TRBJ2-1|few|TRBV30|-
TGTGCCTGGAGTGTACAAGGAGTAGTTGTAGGGCAGTTCTTC
CAWSVQGVVVGQFF
>TRBJ2-7|-|TRBV19|TRBD1
TGTGCCAGTACCCTGAGTTCAGGGGGCTCCTACGAGCAGTACTTC
CASTLSSGGSYEQYF
>TRBJ2-3|many|TRBV6-4|-
TGTGCCAGCAGTGCGCGACCGGGAGGCACAGATACGCAGTATTTT
CASSARPGGTDTQYF
>TRBJ2-1|-|TRBV4-3|-
TGCGCCAGCAGCCAAGATCAGGGGACTACTTACAATGAGCAGTTCTTC
CASSQDQGTTYNEQFF
>TRBJ1-5|-|TRBV19|TRBD1
TGTGCCAGTAGTCCCCCGGACAGGGCCTTCGGTCAGCCCCAGCATTTT
CASSPPDRAFGQPQHF
>TRBJ1-2|once|TRBV28|-
TGTGCCAGCAGTTTATACCAGGGGTGGGATGGCTACACCTTC
CASSLYQGWDGYTF
>TRBJ1-3|-|TRBV27|TRBD1
TGTGCCAGCAGTTTCAACCCGGACAGGGCTGGAAACACCATATATTTT
CASSFNPDRAGNTIYF
>TRBJ1-4|-|TRBV7-9|-
TGTGCCAGCAGCTCCCTGGGGGGAGGGAGTGAAAAACTGTTTTTT
CASSSLGGGSEKLFF
>TRBJ2-2|-|TRBV4-3|TRBD1
TGCGCCAGCAGCCAAGAGGGAGGACAGGGTGGGTTTGGCGGGGAGCTGTTTTTT
CASSQEGGQGGFGGELFF
>TRBJ1-1|-|TRBV2|TRBD1
TGTGCCAGCAGCACAGGGGAGGTGATGCCAAGTGAAGCTTTCTTT
CASSTGEVMPSEAFF
>TRBJ1-1|-|TRBV4-1|-
TGCGCCAGCAGCCCTGGGCCTATGAACACTGAAGCTTTCTTT
CASSPGPMNTEAFF
>TRBJ2-2|-|TRBV2|TRBD2
TGTGCCAGCAGTGAAGGCGGGGGGAACACCGGGGAGCTGTTTTTT
CASSEGGGNTGELFF
>TRBJ1-1|-|TRBV19|-
TGTGCCAGTAGTACACGGGGGGAACCTCTGAACACTGAAGCTTTCTTT
CASSTRGEPLNTEAFF
>TRBJ1-5|-|TRBV5-6|-
TGTGCCAGCAGCTTGGGGAGTTTCAATCAGCCCCAGCATTTT
CASSLGSFNQPQHF